Detailed here is one TCR beta chain. Its specificity is unknown. The germline V gene encodes CDR1 MNHNY and CDR2 SVGAGI (reference sequence). The V and J ends lost 2 bases and 8 bases respectively, with 15 bases between them. The CDR3 extends over 14 amino acids. This specimen comes from a study of cytomegalovirus exposure and HLA in healthy donors. General study findings and limits: In a later analysis, common viral pathogens appeared linked to several of the most significant clusters. The availability of immune exposure information extended only to CMV serostatus.

This PCR relied on a set of 60 Vbeta primers and 13 Jbeta primers. The repertoire was sequenced with immunoSEQ multiplex PCR; TCRdb's copy has only in-frame clones and lacks some. The sample carries over 150,000 clones, 75% to 90% recorded once. Whereas donors were nominally healthy upon sampling, unrecorded immune exposures were probable. V usage is TRBV6-6 and J usage is TRBJ1-2, with D perhaps matching TRBD1 (6 bases). The TCR was taken from a male donor in good health and CMV-seronegative. Sequencing used PBMCs. DNA of the CDR3: TGTGCCAGCAGTTACCCGGGGGGGCGGAGGGGCTACACCTTC. Protein: CASSYPGGRRGYTF.